The T cell receptor beta chain under discussion was sequenced for a study of cytomegalovirus exposure and HLA in healthy donors. Study-wide results and caveats: Most observed TCR sequences were rare, whereas some public TCRs were detected in many donors. It was confirmed in vitro that a few of the CMV-associated chains were specific for CMV antigens. Subsequent analysis of the roughly 120 validation repertoires found a tendency for first-cohort TCR clusters to co-occur. Overall, under 200 TCR beta chains were annotated as cytomegalovirus-associated.

There are 15 residues in the CDR3. J lost 5 bases, V lost 4 bases, and 8 bases had no gene match. Germline CDR1 and CDR2: SGDLS and YYNGEE. The table came from immunoSEQ multiplex PCR; TCRdb's copy has only in-frame clones and leaves some out. The sample lists some 160,000 clones; approximately 93% were seen once. A word on this clone: The antigen is unknown.

The sequence came from a man younger than 35 in good health and CMV-seronegative. The sample was PBMCs. The chain uses TRBV9 and TRBJ1-4, with 7 positions matching TRBD1. The CDR3 sequence is CASSPRQGPNEKLFF. The CDR3, as DNA: TGTGCCAGCAGCCCCCGACAGGGTCCAAATGAAAAACTGTTTTTT.